One and the same sample provided the 11 T cell receptor beta chains below, sequenced in a study of blood T cell repertoires in COVID-19. The data were produced by immunoSEQ multiplex PCR, yet TCRdb's version contains in-frame clones alone and is incomplete. The repertoire consists of around 100,000 clones, with roughly 90% occurring once and the leading ten covering 6.2%. Sequenced material: peripheral blood. The receptors here all came from a human donor in a cohort sampled during active COVID-19.

The rearrangement joins TRBV5-5 to TRBJ1-6, with 8 bases aligning to TRBD1. CDR3 length: 16 amino acids. Germline-derived CDR1 and CDR2 are SGHKS and YYEKEE (reference sequence). V trimming: 6 bases; J trimming: 7 bases; junction bases outside the gene matches: 12. CDR3 sequence: CASTQGGQARNSPLHF. The CDR3, as DNA: TGTGCCAGCACCCAGGGGGGACAGGCGCGCAATTCACCCCTCCACTTT.

The rearrangement links TRBV6-1 to TRBJ2-1; TRBD2 agrees at 10 bases. The germline V gene has CDR1 MNHNS and CDR2 SASEGT. The CDR3 is 16 amino acids. The V gene end was trimmed by 0 bases and the J gene end by 8 bases; junction bases not matched to a gene: 7. The CDR3 sequence is CASSEAAAGGPYEQFF. The CDR3 bases are TGTGCCAGCAGTGAAGCGGCAGCGGGGGGGCCCTATGAGCAGTTCTTC.

The genes are TRBV5-1 and TRBJ2-5; 8 nucleotides line up with TRBD2. V gave up 0 bases and J gave up 3 bases; unmatched junction bases: 7. The CDR3 loop spans 16 amino acids. Germline CDR1 and CDR2: SGHRS and YFSETQ. The CDR3 region has the DNA TGCGCCAGCAGCTTGGCTCCGGGGGGGCTAGAAGAGACCCAGTACTTC. It codes for CASSLAPGGLEETQYF.

The chain has TRBV5-1 and TRBJ2-2, with a possible D match to TRBD2 (6 bases). Trimming removed 0 bases from V and 11 bases from J, with 14 bases in between. The CDR3 is 14 amino acids. Germline lookup yields CDR1 SGHRS and CDR2 YFSETQ. The CDR3 nucleotides are TGCGCCAGCAGCTTGGGAGCGGGCGGCAGCGAGCTGTTTTTT. Its translation is CASSLGAGGSELFF.

The chain is built from TRBV27 and TRBJ1-4; 10 nucleotides align to TRBD1. With V trimmed by 8 bases and J by 8 bases, 11 bases remained unmatched. Germline values: CDR1 MNHEY, CDR2 SMNVEV (reference sequence). The CDR3 sequence is 15 residues long. The CDR3 spells CASGGQGTMGEKLFF. CDR3 in DNA: TGTGCCAGCGGGGGACAGGGGACGATGGGGGAAAAACTGTTTTTT.

The chain employs TRBV20-1 and TRBJ1-5, with D possibly matching TRBD1 (5 bases). In germline, CDR1 is DFQATT, CDR2 SNEGSKA (reference sequence). The CDR3 length is 14 residues. Trimming removed 3 bases from V and 0 bases from J, with 9 bases in between. The CDR3 sequence is CSASSGNSNQPQHF. The CDR3 DNA reads TGCAGTGCTAGTTCAGGGAATAGCAATCAGCCCCAGCATTTT.

The chain has TRBV28 and TRBJ1-6; the D is unclear. The CDR3 sequence is 18 residues long. Trimming pared 4 bases from V and 5 bases from J, leaving 21 bases between. Germline loops: CDR1 MDHEN, CDR2 SYDVKM. The CDR3 here is CASSSHSFSRVHNSPLHF. The CDR3 DNA sequence: TGTGCCAGCAGTTCCCATTCCTTCAGCCGGGTCCATAATTCACCCCTCCACTTT.

The rearrangement links TRBV29-1 to TRBJ2-1; tentative D call: TRBD2 (5 bases). This CDR3 is built from 13 residues. Trimming shortened V by 4 bases and J by 0 bases, and 7 bases separated the two germline ends. Germline CDR1 SQVTM, CDR2 ANQGSEA. In DNA, the CDR3 is TGCAGCGTTGTGGGGAGCTCCTACAATGAGCAGTTCTTC. Protein: CSVVGSSYNEQFF.

V usage is TRBV3-1 (or the pseudogene TRBV3-2) and J usage is TRBJ2-7; tentative D call: TRBD1 (7 bases). Germline loops: CDR1 LGHDT, CDR2 YNNKEL (reference sequence). This CDR3 region has 13 residues. Trimming stripped 1 base from V and 6 bases from J, with 10 bases between. The CDR3 is CASSQAGGPEQYF. The CDR3 nucleotides are TGTGCCAGCAGCCAAGCAGGGGGGCCCGAGCAGTACTTC.

The J gene is TRBJ2-6, the V gene TRBV19; 8 bases line up with TRBD1. The CDR3 loop spans 19 amino acids. Unmatched junction bases numbered 10, after V lost 1 base and J lost 2 bases. Germline V gives CDR1 LNHDA, CDR2 SQIVND (reference sequence). CDR3 nucleotides: TGTGCCAGTAGTATAGTCCCCCACTGGACAGGGACTGGGGCCAACGTCCTGACTTTC. As protein: CASSIVPHWTGTGANVLTF.

The chain links TRBV2 to TRBJ2-3; TRBD2 is a possible D gene (5 bases). The CDR3 has 12 residues. Trimming removed 7 bases at V and 5 bases at J, with 10 bases between. Germline loops: CDR1 SNHLY, CDR2 FYNNEI. CDR3 bases: TGTGCCAGCAAGCCAGAGGGAGATACGCAGTATTTT. Protein product: CASKPEGDTQYF.